This entry is about one T cell receptor (beta chain). Its antigen is unknown. The length of the CDR3 is 15 residues. Looked up from germline, CDR1 is SGHDT and CDR2 is YYEEEE. V was trimmed by 5 bases and J by 5 bases, leaving 17 bases between them. This specimen belongs to a study of OX40 agonist ivuxolimab in advanced cancers. Turning to the study itself: An anti-OX40 (CD134) antibody with agonistic activity, ivuxolimab, was administered to patients. Of the patients, three showed partial responses, one with hepatocellular carcinoma and two with cutaneous melanoma.

General study points: Doses of 0.1 to 3.0 mg/kg were accompanied by clonal expansion of CD4+ and CD8+ blood T cells by week 6.

TCRdb's copy holds only in-frame clones and misses some; the assay was immunoSEQ multiplex PCR. The top ten clones hold approximately 49% of a sample with about 18,000 clones, 80% to 95% of them seen once. The receptor comes from an adult with an advanced solid tumor such as melanoma, head and neck, liver or kidney cancer. The specimen was CD4+ or CD8+ T cells sorted from blood, collected in a trial of the OX40 agonist ivuxolimab. The chain links TRBV5-6 to TRBJ2-1; the D gene is possibly TRBD1 (6 bases). CDR3 bases: TGTGCCAGCAGTATGGGAGCCAGGGGAAACAATGAGCAGTTCTTC. Its translation is CASSMGARGNNEQFF.